The 25 T cell receptor beta chains reported below all come from one sample, sequenced in a study of sequential checkpoint blockade in melanoma. Clones were read by immunoSEQ multiplex PCR, and TCRdb kept only the in-frame ones, dropping some. The table lists around 34,000 clones, 82% of them singletons. The treatment is: randomized to nivolumab then ipilimumab (arm A) or the reverse (arm B). The material sequenced was CD8+ T cells sorted from blood (inferred from file names), taken from a patient given nivolumab and ipilimumab in sequence. The receptors come from a human donor with melanoma.

The chain uses TRBV27 and TRBJ2-1; weak D call: TRBD2 (8 bases). V gave up 5 bases and J gave up 12 bases, with 17 bases separating them. CDR3 length equals 13 residues. CDR1 MNHEY and CDR2 SMNVEV come from the germline V gene (reference sequence). The CDR3 DNA reads TGTGCCAGCAGTCCCTGGGACAGCGGGGGGCAGTTCTTC. Its translation is CASSPWDSGGQFF.

V and J are TRBV5-1 and TRBJ2-3; no definite D call. This CDR3 has 13 residues. Germline lookup yields CDR1 SGHRS and CDR2 YFSETQ. V was trimmed by 7 bases and J by 2 bases, leaving 11 bases between them. As DNA, the CDR3 is TGCGCCAGCGCAAACTTTAACACAGATACGCAGTATTTT. It encodes CASANFNTDTQYF.

V is TRBV9 and J is TRBJ1-1; maybe TRBD1 (6 bases). This CDR3 comprises 17 residues. CDR1 is SGDLS and CDR2 is YYNGEE in the germline V gene. The germline V and J ends were trimmed by 0 bases and 2 bases, with 17 bases remaining between them. The CDR3 loop is CASSVAKGGEANTEAFF. The CDR3 DNA sequence: TGTGCCAGCAGCGTAGCTAAAGGGGGGGAGGCAAACACTGAAGCTTTCTTT.

Notes on this clone: Other nucleotide sequences in the sample specify the same CDR3. The chain uses TRBV9 and TRBJ1-1; D may be TRBD1 (5 bases). V dropped 0 bases and J dropped 3 bases, with 6 bases sitting between them. CDR1 SGDLS and CDR2 YYNGEE come from the germline V gene. This CDR3 spans 13 amino acids. The CDR3: CASSVGGDTEAFF. CDR3 DNA sequence: TGTGCCAGCAGCGTAGGGGGGGACACTGAAGCTTTCTTT.

This chain connects TRBV28 to TRBJ2-7; D is perhaps TRBD1 (5 bases). V lost 10 bases to trimming and J lost 3 bases, with 19 bases between them. This CDR3 comprises 14 residues. CDR1 is MDHEN and CDR2 is SYDVKM in the germline V gene. CDR3 amino acids: CAIKQRGHLYEQYF. In DNA, the CDR3 is TGTGCCATTAAACAGAGAGGACACCTCTACGAGCAGTACTTC.

The J gene is TRBJ2-7, the V gene TRBV27; D possibly corresponds to TRBD2 (5 bases). In germline, CDR1 is MNHEY, CDR2 SMNVEV (reference sequence). Trimming removed 3 bases from V and 3 bases from J, with 15 bases in between. The CDR3 runs to 15 residues. The CDR3 DNA follows: TGTGCCAGCAGTTTTATCGGGAACCTTTTCTACGAGCAGTACTTC. This sequence encodes CASSFIGNLFYEQYF.

The chain employs TRBV19 and TRBJ1-4; 8 bases match TRBD1. This CDR3 is 15 amino acids long. Losses at the gene ends were 7 bases for V and 7 bases for J; bases not matched to a gene: 11. Germline V lookup: CDR1 LNHDA, CDR2 SQIVND (reference sequence). The CDR3 DNA is TGTGCCAGTACCTCCCGAGAAGGACAGGGTGAAAAACTGTTTTTT. It translates to CASTSREGQGEKLFF. The complete variable domain, with remaining parts taken from reference TRBV19 and TRBJ1-4, reads DGGITQSPKYLFRKEGQNVTLSCEQNLNHDAMYWYRQDPGQGLRLIYYSQIVNDFQKGDIAEGYSVSREKKESFPLTVTSAQKNPTAFYLCASTSREGQGEKLFFGSGTQLSVL.

This clone was counted between two and nine times. V usage is TRBV5-4 and J usage is TRBJ1-1, with D unclear. Germline-derived CDR1 and CDR2 are SGHNT and YYREEE (reference sequence). The CDR3 length is 13 residues. The V end lost 2 bases, the J end lost 2 bases, and 7 bases lay between the germline ends. The CDR3, as DNA: TGTGCCAGCAGCTTCCACAGTAACACTGAAGCTTTCTTT. Translated: CASSFHSNTEAFF.

The chain combines TRBV7-6 with TRBJ1-6; 8 bases are shared with TRBD1. This CDR3 comprises 14 residues. Losses at the gene ends were 4 bases for V and 9 bases for J; bases not matched to a gene: 5. The germline V gene has CDR1 SGHVS and CDR2 FNYEAQ. CDR3 in amino acids: CASSSGQGSSPLHF. The CDR3 bases are TGTGCCAGCAGCTCCGGACAGGGCTCTTCACCCCTCCACTTT.

The genes are TRBV27 and TRBJ1-5; D is possibly TRBD1 (6 bases). This CDR3 contains 15 residues. Per germline, CDR1 MNHEY and CDR2 SMNVEV (reference sequence). V was shortened by 3 bases and J by 2 bases, with 11 bases between the two germline ends. This CDR3 is CASSLSRGGNQPQHF. Here the CDR3 DNA reads TGTGCCAGCAGTTTGTCCAGGGGAGGCAATCAGCCCCAGCATTTT.

This chain uses TRBV19 with TRBJ1-2, with a possible D match to TRBD1 (5 bases). Trimming left V 1 base short and J 2 bases short, with 8 bases between. This CDR3 contains 14 residues. Germline V gives CDR1 LNHDA, CDR2 SQIVND (reference sequence). The CDR3 spells CASSIGSGNYGYTF. The DNA of the CDR3 is TGTGCCAGTAGTATAGGCTCAGGGAACTATGGCTACACCTTC.

A note on this clone: Sequence at one end of the junction differs from germline and may be a read error. V and J are TRBV4-1 and TRBJ1-4; no clear D. The CDR3 consists of 13 residues. Germline CDR1 reads MGHRA; CDR2 reads YSYEKL. The CDR3 spells CASSFRSNEKLFF. In nucleotides, the CDR3 is TGTGCCAGCAGCTTCCGGTCTAATGAAAAACTGTTTTTT.

This clone occurred a few times. The chain couples TRBV19 to TRBJ1-4; weak D call: TRBD1 (6 bases). The CDR3 totals 13 residues. Trimming removed 1 base from V and 9 bases from J, with 9 bases in between. Germline assignment: CDR1 LNHDA and CDR2 SQIVND (reference sequence). The DNA of the CDR3 is TGTGCCAGTAGTATAGGAGGACAGCAAAAACTGTTTTTT. Translating it yields CASSIGGQQKLFF.

The chain recombines TRBV7-3 with TRBJ2-5; D might be TRBD2 (5 bases). CDR3 size: 13 residues. Germline CDR1 is SGHTA and CDR2 is FQGTGA. Trimming cost V 4 bases and J 5 bases, with 11 bases left between them. The CDR3 here is CASSSPPSETQYF. The CDR3 coding sequence is TGTGCCAGCAGCTCCCCGCCTAGCGAGACCCAGTACTTC.

Many counts were recorded for this clone. Different DNA sequences within this sample yield the same CDR3. This sequence joins TRBV19 and TRBJ2-7; D remains ambiguous. This CDR3 has 12 residues. From germline, CDR1 is LNHDA and CDR2 SQIVND (reference sequence). V was trimmed by 2 bases and J by 3 bases, leaving 5 bases between them. DNA of the CDR3: TGTGCCAGTAGTATATCGGGCTACGAGCAGTACTTC. Translated, it gives CASSISGYEQYF.

The V call is TRBV7-9, the J call TRBJ1-4; TRBD1 matches 8 bases. Per germline, CDR1 SEHNR and CDR2 FQNEAQ (reference sequence). The V gene end was trimmed by 5 bases and the J gene end by 5 bases; junction bases not matched to a gene: 7. The CDR3 has 15 amino acids. DNA for the CDR3: TGTGCCAGCAGCGCCTACAGGGGGTTAAATGAAAAACTGTTTTTT. The encoded protein is CASSAYRGLNEKLFF. Full variable domain (outside the CDR3, taken from reference TRBV7-9 and TRBJ1-4): DTGVSQNPRHKITKRGQNVTFRCDPISEHNRLYWYRQTLGQGPEFLTYFQNEAQLEKSRLLSDRFSAERPKGSFSTLEIQRTEQGDSAMYLCASSAYRGLNEKLFFGSGTQLSVL.

The rearrangement uses TRBV27 and TRBJ2-7; 10 bases are shared with TRBD2. There are 16 residues in the CDR3. In germline, CDR1 is MNHEY, CDR2 SMNVEV (reference sequence). Trimming cost V 6 bases and J 4 bases; bases outside gene matches: 12. The CDR3 sequence: CASSASGTSAPYEQYF. CDR3 coding DNA: TGTGCCAGCAGCGCGTCCGGGACTAGCGCCCCGTACGAGCAGTACTTC.

The J gene is TRBJ2-1, the V gene TRBV27; tentative D call: TRBD2 (6 bases). Germline CDR1 and CDR2: MNHEY and SMNVEV (reference sequence). CDR3 size: 14 residues. The V and J ends lost 3 bases and 5 bases respectively, with 11 bases between them. Here the CDR3 DNA reads TGTGCCAGCAGTTTGTACGGGAGCCACAATGAGCAGTTCTTC. Encoded protein: CASSLYGSHNEQFF.

This clone was seen just once. The chain employs TRBV5-3 and TRBJ1-3; TRBD1 aligns across 12 bases. TRBV5-3 qualifies as an ORF whose function is uncertain. Trimming at V came to 4 bases and at J to 8 bases, leaving 10 bases not matched to a gene. This CDR3 has 16 amino acids. The CDR3 sequence is CARSGWDRGQRHTIYF. In DNA, the CDR3 is TGTGCCAGAAGCGGATGGGACAGGGGGCAAAGACACACCATATATTTT.

The J gene is TRBJ2-5, the V gene TRBV10-3; D is uncertain. The J call is uncertain, as TRBJ2-7 better fits the DNA end. Germline CDR1 and CDR2: ENHRY and SYGVKD. The CDR3 length is 14 residues. CDR3 sequence (DNA): TGTGCCATCAGTGACCCCGGAATGGGCTACGAGCAGTACTTC. Its protein is CAISDPGMGYEQYF.

In this sample, this clone is medium-sized. The chain is built from TRBV11-2 and TRBJ1-2, with a weak D call TRBD1 (6 bases). This CDR3 has 16 residues. Per the germline V gene, CDR1 is SGHAT and CDR2 is FQNNGV. The V end was cut by 3 bases, the J end by 4 bases, with 18 bases between. CDR3 loop: CASSFSQGSSSYGYTF. The CDR3 DNA reads as TGTGCCAGCAGCTTCTCTCAGGGGTCTTCCAGCTATGGCTACACCTTC. The whole variable domain, remainder taken from reference TRBV11-2 and TRBJ1-2, is EAGVAQSPRYKIIEKRQSVAFWCNPISGHATLYWYQQILGQGPKLLIQFQNNGVVDDSQLPKDRFSAERLKGVDSTLKIQPAKLEDSAVYLCASSFSQGSSSYGYTFGSGTRLTVV.

The chain joins TRBV5-6 to TRBJ2-3; 7 nucleotides match TRBD2. This CDR3 spans 14 amino acids. CDR1 and CDR2 (germline): SGHDT, YYEEEE. J gave up 4 bases and V 0 bases, and 2 bases lay outside the gene matches. CDR3 coding DNA: TGTGCCAGCAGCTTGGCCGCGGGAGCAGATACGCAGTATTTT. It translates to CASSLAAGADTQYF.

This clone was seen only once. The sample contains more than one DNA sequence encoding this CDR3. The chain uses TRBV7-6 and TRBJ1-6; D not certain. Between the trimmed V and J ends, which lost 0 bases and 0 bases, there was a span of 6 bases. CDR3 length: 16 residues. CDR1 and CDR2 (germline): SGHVS, FNYEAQ. CDR3 sequence reads: CASSLAGGSYNSPLHF. CDR3 bases: TGTGCCAGCAGCTTAGCCGGAGGCTCCTATAATTCACCCCTCCACTTT. Full variable domain (remainder filled in from reference TRBV7-6 and TRBJ1-6): GAGVSQSPRYKVTKRGQDVALRCDPISGHVSLYWYRQALGQGPEFLTYFNYEAQQDKSGLPNDRFSAERPEGSISTLTIQRTEQRDSAMYRCASSLAGGSYNSPLHFGNGTRLTVT.

This chain links TRBV7-8 with TRBJ1-5; 9 bases line up with TRBD1. J lost 8 bases, V lost 4 bases, and 15 bases had no gene match. The CDR3 sequence is 17 residues long. The germline gives CDR1 SGHVS, CDR2 FQNEAQ. The CDR3 loop reads CASSSRSGTGKGEPQHF. In DNA form, the CDR3 reads TGTGCCAGCAGCTCAAGATCCGGGACAGGGAAGGGTGAGCCCCAGCATTTT.

This rearrangement joins TRBV9 to TRBJ2-5, with TRBD2 identical over 10 bases. The J call may be in error: the DNA end matches TRBJ2-7 better. This CDR3 has 15 amino acids. CDR1 and CDR2 (germline): SGDLS, YYNGEE. DNA for the CDR3: TGTGCCAGCAGCGTCAGTAGCGGGGGGATTTACGAGCAGTACTTC. As protein: CASSVSSGGIYEQYF.